The 27 T cell receptor beta chains reported below all come from one sample, sequenced in a study of shared clonotypes between healthy human individuals. Repertoires were generated with immunoSEQ multiplex PCR, while TCRdb's copy carries only in-frame clones and drops some. Among about 450,000 clones listed, 70% to 85% were seen once. Sequenced input: PBMCs. These TCRs come from a woman between 35 and 50 years old in good health. Some clones in this sample may be carry-over from other donors' samples.

This clone turned up a few times. The CDR3 protein is CAWSDESSYNSPLHF. DNA for the CDR3: TGTGCCTGGAGTGATGAAAGCTCCTATAATTCACCCCTCCACTTT. V and J are TRBV30 and TRBJ1-6, with D uncertain. This CDR3 spans 15 amino acids. Germline CDR1 reads GTSNPN; CDR2 reads SVGIG (reference sequence). Trimming shortened V by 1 base and J by 0 bases, and 7 bases separated the two germline ends.

The table lists this clone with a count of one. In the same sample, other DNA sequences code for this CDR3. The chain recombines TRBV28 with TRBJ1-4; 7 bases fit TRBD1. V was pared by 4 bases and J by 0 bases, with 2 bases of the junction left unmatched. The CDR3 contains 15 residues. Germline CDR1 reads MDHEN; CDR2 reads SYDVKM. In DNA, the CDR3 is TGTGCCAGCAGTTCGACAGGGTCAACTAATGAAAAACTGTTTTTT. The encoded protein is CASSSTGSTNEKLFF. Combining the CDR3 with reference TRBV28 and TRBJ1-4 gives the whole variable domain DVKVTQSSRYLVKRTGEKVFLECVQDMDHENMFWYRQDPGLGLRLIYFSYDVKMKEKGDIPEGYSVSREKKERFSLILESASTNQTSMYLCASSSTGSTNEKLFFGSGTQLSVL.

The rearrangement joins TRBV19 to TRBJ1-5, with 7 bases fitting TRBD1. Germline CDR1 LNHDA, CDR2 SQIVND (reference sequence). The CDR3 length is 14 residues. J was trimmed by 6 bases and V by 7 bases; bases with no gene match: 9. CDR3 residues: CASNPNRGFQPQHF. CDR3 nucleotide sequence: TGTGCCAGTAATCCTAACAGGGGTTTTCAGCCCCAGCATTTT.

This chain links TRBV28 with TRBJ1-2; D ambiguous. Germline V gene data show CDR1 as MDHEN and CDR2 as SYDVKM. This CDR3 is 12 amino acids long. Trimming removed 3 bases at V and 8 bases at J, with 10 bases between. CDR3 sequence (DNA): TGTGCCAGCAGTTTCCTGCAGCGGGGCTACACCTTC. Translated: CASSFLQRGYTF.

This clone has ten or more counts. Additional DNA sequences in this sample encode the identical CDR3. The chain couples TRBV29-1 to TRBJ1-2, with D unclear. Germline CDR1 and CDR2: SQVTM and ANQGSEA. The CDR3 loop spans 11 amino acids. The V end lost 7 bases, the J end lost 2 bases, and 8 bases lay between the germline ends. The CDR3 coding sequence is TGCAGCGCGGGAGACAACTATGGCTACACCTTC. This gives the protein CSAGDNYGYTF.

CDR3 DNA: TGTGCCAGCTCGCCCCGGGCCCTGACCGGGGAGCTGTTTTTT. Translating it yields CASSPRALTGELFF. The V gene is TRBV18, the J gene TRBJ2-2; D call uncertain. CDR1 is KGHSH and CDR2 is LQKENI in the germline V gene. The CDR3 has 14 residues. The ends were cut back, 6 bases at V and 5 bases at J, with 13 bases in the middle.

This chain links TRBV27 with TRBJ1-1, with D uncertain. The germline V and J ends were trimmed by 0 bases and 1 base, with 9 bases remaining between them. Germline V gives CDR1 MNHEY, CDR2 SMNVEV (reference sequence). The CDR3 has 15 residues. CDR3: CASSLSVSQNTEAFF. CDR3 DNA: TGTGCCAGCAGTTTATCAGTCAGCCAGAACACTGAAGCTTTCTTT.

This CDR3 is CASSQREWYTDTQYF. The CDR3 nucleotides read TGTGCCAGCAGCCAGCGGGAGTGGTACACAGATACGCAGTATTTT. The chain employs TRBV14 and TRBJ2-3, with 7 bases aligning to TRBD2. Looked up from germline, CDR1 is SGHDN and CDR2 is FVKESK. With V trimmed by 3 bases and J by 2 bases, 5 bases remained unmatched. CDR3 length: 15 amino acids.

The V and J genes are TRBV5-1 and TRBJ2-5; 13 bases are a match to TRBD2. From germline, CDR1 is SGHRS and CDR2 YFSETQ. V trimming: 4 bases; J trimming: 2 bases; junction bases outside the gene matches: 5. This CDR3 comprises 16 residues. CDR3 loop: CASSPGLAGEQETQYF. The CDR3 bases are TGCGCCAGCAGCCCCGGACTAGCGGGAGAACAAGAGACCCAGTACTTC.

CDR3 region: CASSLLTPQGSNQPQHF. DNA of the CDR3: TGTGCCAGCTCACTCCTGACGCCACAGGGTAGCAATCAGCCCCAGCATTTT. The V call is TRBV18, the J call TRBJ1-5, with D perhaps TRBD1 (6 bases). CDR1 KGHSH and CDR2 LQKENI come from the germline V gene. The CDR3 loop spans 17 amino acids. V was cut by 4 bases and J by 0 bases, with 16 bases left in between.

The rearrangement uses TRBV6-6 and TRBJ2-5; 12 bases map to TRBD2. J lost 5 bases, V lost 6 bases, and 7 bases had no gene match. Germline loops: CDR1 MNHNY, CDR2 SVGAGI (reference sequence). The CDR3 is 15 amino acids. CDR3 bases: TGTGCCAGCAGCCTACTAGCGGGAGGAGCGGAGACCCAGTACTTC. It yields the protein CASSLLAGGAETQYF.

The CDR3 sequence: CASRSRTGASTNEKLFF. The CDR3 nucleotides read TGTGCCAGCAGGAGCCGGACAGGGGCGTCGACTAATGAAAAACTGTTTTTT. The V call is TRBV2, the J call TRBJ1-4; the match to TRBD1 covers 9 bases. The trim removed 6 bases at V and 2 bases at J, leaving 10 bases unmatched. Germline V gene sequence: CDR1 SNHLY, CDR2 FYNNEI. The CDR3 is 17 amino acids.

There are many counts of this clone. The chain links TRBV19 to TRBJ2-6, with 8 bases matching TRBD1. V was pared by 3 bases and J by 1 base, with 5 bases of the junction left unmatched. Per germline, CDR1 LNHDA and CDR2 SQIVND (reference sequence). This CDR3 spans 17 amino acids. DNA for the CDR3: TGTGCCAGTAGTATGGGGACAGGATCATCTGGGGCCAACGTCCTGACTTTC. Its translation is CASSMGTGSSGANVLTF.

The chain recombines TRBV19 with TRBJ1-2; no firm D call. Germline CDR1 LNHDA, CDR2 SQIVND (reference sequence). The CDR3 loop spans 13 amino acids. Trimming cost V 4 bases and J 3 bases, with 9 bases left between them. The CDR3 spells CASSNGGDYGYTF. The CDR3 region has the DNA TGTGCCAGTAGTAATGGTGGGGACTATGGCTACACCTTC.

The chain combines TRBV19 with TRBJ2-1; 15 nucleotides match TRBD2. Germline CDR1 reads LNHDA; CDR2 reads SQIVND (reference sequence). V lost 4 bases to trimming and J lost 4 bases; unmatched junction nucleotides: 5. The CDR3 extends over 17 amino acids. The CDR3 DNA follows: TGTGCCAGTAGTAAGGGACTAGCGGGAGGTGCATACAATGAGCAGTTCTTC. It specifies CASSKGLAGGAYNEQFF. Looking up the rest from reference TRBV19 and TRBJ2-1 gives the full variable domain: DGGITQSPKYLFRKEGQNVTLSCEQNLNHDAMYWYRQDPGQGLRLIYYSQIVNDFQKGDIAEGYSVSREKKESFPLTVTSAQKNPTAFYLCASSKGLAGGAYNEQFFGPGTRLTVL.

J is TRBJ2-7 and V is TRBV7-3; a possible D gene is TRBD2 (6 bases). The CDR3 has 15 residues. Trimming cost V 5 bases and J 3 bases, with 17 bases left between them. Germline V gene lookup returns CDR1 SGHTA and CDR2 FQGTGA. For the CDR3, the DNA is TGTGCCAGCAGCCCAGGACCAGGAGGGATCTACGAGCAGTACTTC. Its protein is CASSPGPGGIYEQYF.

The CDR3 loop reads CASSGGAPLDGYEQYF. As DNA, the CDR3 is TGTGCCAGCAGTGGGGGGGCTCCACTAGATGGGTACGAGCAGTACTTC. The chain is built from TRBV6-1 and TRBJ2-7; D may match TRBD1 or TRBD2 (6 bases each). V was clipped by 4 bases and J by 4 bases, with 20 bases between them. CDR3 length: 16 amino acids. Germline V gives CDR1 MNHNS, CDR2 SASEGT.

V usage is TRBV4-2 and J usage is TRBJ2-3; tentative D call: TRBD2 (5 bases). CDR1 and CDR2 (germline): LGHNA, YNFKEQ. Deletions cut 5 bases from V and 0 bases from J, with 12 bases between. The CDR3 is made up of 15 amino acids. The CDR3 spells CASSNRRGSTDTQYF. In DNA form, the CDR3 reads TGTGCCAGCAGCAATAGGAGAGGGAGCACAGATACGCAGTATTTT.

The chain couples TRBV6-5 to TRBJ2-3; no reliable D call. This CDR3 region has 14 residues. Germline CDR1 reads MNHEY; CDR2 reads SVGAGI. V lost 0 bases and J lost 3, with 7 bases in between. CDR3 loop: CASSYSLGTDTQYF. The CDR3 DNA follows: TGTGCCAGCAGTTACTCCCTTGGTACAGATACGCAGTATTTT.

This clone appeared once. The genes are TRBV28 and TRBJ2-1; 8 nucleotides agree with TRBD1. Germline CDR1 reads MDHEN; CDR2 reads SYDVKM. Germline trimming cut 5 bases from V and 4 bases from J; bases unmatched to any gene: 7. The CDR3 contains 15 residues. The CDR3 DNA reads as TGTGCCAGCAGTCAGCCGGGACAGGTGTACAATGAGCAGTTCTTC. This codes for CASSQPGQVYNEQFF. The full variable domain, its missing parts supplied by reference TRBV28 and TRBJ2-1, is DVKVTQSSRYLVKRTGEKVFLECVQDMDHENMFWYRQDPGLGLRLIYFSYDVKMKEKGDIPEGYSVSREKKERFSLILESASTNQTSMYLCASSQPGQVYNEQFFGPGTRLTVL.

As for this clone: A far bigger clonotype differs at one base, so this is likely a read error. V gene TRBV30 combines with J gene TRBJ2-1; perhaps TRBD1 as D (6 bases). Germline CDR1 and CDR2: GTSNPN and SVGIG (reference sequence). This CDR3 is 12 amino acids long. The CDR3 DNA is TGTGCCTGGAGTCAGGGGCCCAATGAGCGGTTCTTC. Amino acids: CAWSQGPNERFF. Drawing the rest from reference TRBV30 and TRBJ2-1, the complete variable domain is SQTIHQWPATLVQPVGSPLSLECTVEGTSNPNLYWYRQAAGRGLQLLFYSVGIGQISSEVPQNLSASRPQDRQFILSSKKLLLSDSGFYLCAWSQGPNERFFGPGTRLTVL.

Only one count was recorded for this clone. The chain couples TRBV5-4 to TRBJ2-2; 12 nucleotides line up with TRBD1. CDR1 is SGHNT and CDR2 is YYREEE in the germline V gene (reference sequence). The J segment lost 2 bases and the V segment lost 3 bases, leaving 8 bases of the junction unmatched. CDR3 size: 18 residues. As DNA, the CDR3 is TGTGCCAGCAGCTGGGGGCCGGGACAGGGGGCTAACACCGGGGAGCTGTTTTTT. As protein: CASSWGPGQGANTGELFF.

The V and J genes are TRBV4-2 and TRBJ2-7; no reliable D call. Germline V lookup: CDR1 LGHNA, CDR2 YNFKEQ. With 3 bases removed from V and 6 bases from J, the gap between germline ends came to 12 bases. The CDR3 runs 13 residues. The CDR3 here is CASSHMPPGEQYF. DNA of the CDR3: TGTGCCAGCAGCCATATGCCCCCGGGCGAGCAGTACTTC.

This clone occurred a few times. This specimen includes other DNA sequences encoding the same CDR3. The V gene is TRBV18, the J gene TRBJ2-3, with D possibly matching TRBD2 (6 bases). This CDR3 region has 15 residues. CDR1 KGHSH and CDR2 LQKENI come from the germline V gene. Between the trimmed V and J ends, which lost 3 bases and 1 base, there was a span of 11 bases. In nucleotides, the CDR3 is TGTGCCAGCTCACCCCCCTCTAGCGGCACAGATACGCAGTATTTT. This translates into CASSPPSSGTDTQYF. The full variable domain, with the rest looked up from reference TRBV18 and TRBJ2-3, is NAGVMQNPRHLVRRRGQEARLRCSPMKGHSHVYWYRQLPEEGLKFMVYLQKENIIDESGMPKERFSAEFPKEGPSILRIQQVVRGDSAAYFCASSPPSSGTDTQYFGPGTRLTVL.

This chain links TRBV9 with TRBJ2-6, with D uncertain. V was cut by 6 bases and J by 1 base, with 8 bases left in between. The length of the CDR3 is 14 residues. Germline V lookup: CDR1 SGDLS, CDR2 YYNGEE. CDR3 sequence reads: CASTTASGANVLTF. CDR3 DNA: TGTGCCAGCACCACAGCTTCTGGGGCCAACGTCCTGACTTTC. Full variable domain (outside the CDR3, taken from reference TRBV9 and TRBJ2-6): DSGVTQTPKHLITATGQRVTLRCSPRSGDLSVYWYQQSLDQGLQFLIQYYNGEERAKGNILERFSAQQFPDLHSELNLSSLELGDSALYFCASTTASGANVLTFGAGSRLTVL.

The chain joins TRBV6-5 to TRBJ1-3, with no clear D. V lost 6 bases, J lost 0 bases, and 12 bases lay in between. This CDR3 comprises 15 residues. Germline lookup yields CDR1 MNHEY and CDR2 SVGAGI. The CDR3 sequence: CASRSGRISGNTIYF. The CDR3 DNA follows: TGTGCCAGCAGATCAGGACGGATCTCTGGAAACACCATATATTTT.

The V and J genes are TRBV28 and TRBJ2-3; the match to TRBD2 covers 9 bases. V shed 1 base, J shed 3 bases, and the junction held 14 bases outside the gene matches. Per the germline V gene, CDR1 is MDHEN and CDR2 is SYDVKM. The CDR3 has 19 amino acids. CDR3 sequence reads: CASSLFGGGRGSLTDTQYF. CDR3 coding DNA: TGTGCCAGCAGTTTATTTGGGGGCGGGAGGGGGAGTTTAACAGATACGCAGTATTTT. Combining the CDR3 with reference TRBV28 and TRBJ2-3 gives the whole variable domain DVKVTQSSRYLVKRTGEKVFLECVQDMDHENMFWYRQDPGLGLRLIYFSYDVKMKEKGDIPEGYSVSREKKERFSLILESASTNQTSMYLCASSLFGGGRGSLTDTQYFGPGTRLTVL.